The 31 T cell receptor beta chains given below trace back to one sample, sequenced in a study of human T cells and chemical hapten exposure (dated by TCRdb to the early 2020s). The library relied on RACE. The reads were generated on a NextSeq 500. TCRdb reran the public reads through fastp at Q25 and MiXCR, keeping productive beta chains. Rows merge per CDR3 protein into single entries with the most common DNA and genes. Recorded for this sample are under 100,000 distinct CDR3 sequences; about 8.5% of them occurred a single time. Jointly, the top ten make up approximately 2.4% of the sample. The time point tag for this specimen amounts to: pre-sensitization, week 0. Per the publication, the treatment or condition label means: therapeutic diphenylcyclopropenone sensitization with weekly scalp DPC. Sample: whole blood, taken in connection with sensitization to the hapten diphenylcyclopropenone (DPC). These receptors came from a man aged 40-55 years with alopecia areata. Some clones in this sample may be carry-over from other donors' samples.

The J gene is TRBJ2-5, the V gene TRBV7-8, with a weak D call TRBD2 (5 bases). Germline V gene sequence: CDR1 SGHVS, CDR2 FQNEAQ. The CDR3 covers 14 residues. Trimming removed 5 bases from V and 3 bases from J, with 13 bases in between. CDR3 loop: CASSRGIREETQYF. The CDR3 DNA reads TGTGCCAGCAGCCGAGGGATCCGGGAAGAGACCCAGTACTTC.

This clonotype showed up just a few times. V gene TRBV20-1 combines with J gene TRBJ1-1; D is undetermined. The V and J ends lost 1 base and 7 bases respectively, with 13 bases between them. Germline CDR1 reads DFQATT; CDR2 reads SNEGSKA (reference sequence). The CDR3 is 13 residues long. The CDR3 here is CSARVEGRFEAFF. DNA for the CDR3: TGCAGTGCTAGAGTCGAAGGCAGGTTTGAAGCTTTCTTT.

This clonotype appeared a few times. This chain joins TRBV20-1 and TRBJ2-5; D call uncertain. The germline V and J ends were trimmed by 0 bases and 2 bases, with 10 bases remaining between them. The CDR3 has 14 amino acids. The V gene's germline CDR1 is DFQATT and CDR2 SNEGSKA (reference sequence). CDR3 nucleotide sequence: TGCAGTGCTAGAGATATTGGGGTACAAGAGACCCAGTACTTC. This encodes CSARDIGVQETQYF.

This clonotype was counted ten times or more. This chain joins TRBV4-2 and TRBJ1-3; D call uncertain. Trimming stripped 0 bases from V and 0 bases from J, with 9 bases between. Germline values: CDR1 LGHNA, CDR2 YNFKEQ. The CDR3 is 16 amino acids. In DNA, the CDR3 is TGTGCCAGCAGCCAAGAAGGTTCCAGCTCTGGAAACACCATATATTTT. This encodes CASSQEGSSSGNTIYF.

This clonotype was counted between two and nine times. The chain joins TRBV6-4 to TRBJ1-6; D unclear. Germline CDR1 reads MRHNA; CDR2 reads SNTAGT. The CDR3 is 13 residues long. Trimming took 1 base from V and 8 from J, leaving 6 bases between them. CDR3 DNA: TGTGCCAGCAGTGACTACATGGATTCACCCCTCCACTTT. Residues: CASSDYMDSPLHF.

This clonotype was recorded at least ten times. This CDR3 is CASSYSLGQGRTEAFF. The CDR3 DNA follows: TGTGCCAGCAGTTACTCTTTGGGGCAGGGTCGGACTGAAGCTTTCTTT. The chain uses TRBV6-5 and TRBJ1-1; a possible D gene is TRBD1 (5 bases). CDR3 length: 16 amino acids. The V end lost 0 bases, the J end lost 5 bases, and 16 bases lay between the germline ends. Germline V gives CDR1 MNHEY, CDR2 SVGAGI.

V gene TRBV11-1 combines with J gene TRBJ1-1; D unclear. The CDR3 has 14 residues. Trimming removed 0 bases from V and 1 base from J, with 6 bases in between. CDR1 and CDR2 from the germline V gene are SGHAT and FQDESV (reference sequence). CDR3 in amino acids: CASSLASWNTEAFF. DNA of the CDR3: TGTGCCAGCAGCTTAGCGTCCTGGAACACTGAAGCTTTCTTT.

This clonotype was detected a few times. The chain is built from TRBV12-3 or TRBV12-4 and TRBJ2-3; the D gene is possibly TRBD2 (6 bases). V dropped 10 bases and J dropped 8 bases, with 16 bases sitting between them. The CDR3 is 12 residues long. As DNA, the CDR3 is TGTGCCACCTCGACTAGTTTGGCTACGCAGTATTTT. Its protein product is CATSTSLATQYF.

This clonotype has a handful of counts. CDR3: CASRRSGVTGELFF. CDR3 in DNA: TGTGCCAGCAGGCGGTCCGGGGTGACCGGGGAGCTGTTTTTT. The genes are TRBV6-5 and TRBJ2-2, with D possibly TRBD2 on 5 matching bases. There are 14 residues in the CDR3. CDR1 is MNHEY and CDR2 is SVGAGI in the germline V gene. The V end was cut by 6 bases, the J end by 5 bases, with 13 bases between.

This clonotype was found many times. The CDR3 here is CASSLVTGRSYETQYF. The CDR3 nucleotides read TGTGCCAGCAGCTTAGTGACCGGGAGGTCGTATGAGACCCAGTACTTC. The chain uses TRBV11-2 and TRBJ2-5, with 7 bases that match TRBD2. Germline CDR1 is SGHAT and CDR2 is FQNNGV. Trimming took 1 base from V and 5 from J; bases not matched to a gene: 10. CDR3 length: 16 amino acids.

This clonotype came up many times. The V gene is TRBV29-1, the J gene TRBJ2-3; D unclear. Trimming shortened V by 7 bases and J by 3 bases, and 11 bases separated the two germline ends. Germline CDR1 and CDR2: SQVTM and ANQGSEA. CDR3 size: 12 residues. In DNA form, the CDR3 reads TGCAGCGCTTCGACTGAGACAGATACGCAGTATTTT. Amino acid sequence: CSASTETDTQYF.

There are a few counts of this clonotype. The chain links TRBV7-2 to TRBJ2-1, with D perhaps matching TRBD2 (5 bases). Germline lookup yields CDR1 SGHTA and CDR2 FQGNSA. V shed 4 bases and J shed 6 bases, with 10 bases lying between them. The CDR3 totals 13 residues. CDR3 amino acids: CASSWTGGNEQFF. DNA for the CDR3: TGTGCCAGCAGCTGGACCGGAGGCAATGAGCAGTTCTTC.

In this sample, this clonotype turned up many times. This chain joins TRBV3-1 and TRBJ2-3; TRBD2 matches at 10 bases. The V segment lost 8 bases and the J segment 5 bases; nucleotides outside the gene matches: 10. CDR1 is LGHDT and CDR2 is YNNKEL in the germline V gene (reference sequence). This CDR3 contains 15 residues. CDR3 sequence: CASASSGSAGDTQYF. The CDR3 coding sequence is TGTGCCAGCGCCTCTAGCGGGAGTGCGGGAGATACGCAGTATTTT.

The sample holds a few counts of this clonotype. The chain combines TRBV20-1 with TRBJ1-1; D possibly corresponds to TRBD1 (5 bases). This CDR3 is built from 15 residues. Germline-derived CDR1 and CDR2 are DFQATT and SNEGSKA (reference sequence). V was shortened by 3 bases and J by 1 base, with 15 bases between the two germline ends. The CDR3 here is CSASFLRGRNTEAFF. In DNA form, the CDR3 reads TGCAGTGCTAGCTTCCTTAGGGGCAGGAACACTGAAGCTTTCTTT.

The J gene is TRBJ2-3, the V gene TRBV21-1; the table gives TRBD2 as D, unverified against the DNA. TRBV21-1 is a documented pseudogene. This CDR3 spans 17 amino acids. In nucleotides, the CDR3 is TGTGCCAGCAGCACTAAGGACGAGGACTACAGCACAGATACGCAGTATTTT. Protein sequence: CASSTKDEDYSTDTQYF.

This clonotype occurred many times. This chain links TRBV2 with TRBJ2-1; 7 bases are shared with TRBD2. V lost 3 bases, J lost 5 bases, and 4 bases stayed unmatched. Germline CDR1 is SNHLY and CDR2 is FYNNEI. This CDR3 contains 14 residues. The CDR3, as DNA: TGTGCCAGCAGTGAGGGGCTAGCGGACAATGAGCAGTTCTTC. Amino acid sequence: CASSEGLADNEQFF.

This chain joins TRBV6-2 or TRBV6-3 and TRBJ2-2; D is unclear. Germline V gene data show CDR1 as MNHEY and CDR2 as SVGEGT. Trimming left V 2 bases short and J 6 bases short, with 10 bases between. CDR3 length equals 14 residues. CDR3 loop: CASSYLGYAGELFF. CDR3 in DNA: TGTGCCAGCAGTTACCTAGGGTACGCCGGGGAGCTGTTTTTT.

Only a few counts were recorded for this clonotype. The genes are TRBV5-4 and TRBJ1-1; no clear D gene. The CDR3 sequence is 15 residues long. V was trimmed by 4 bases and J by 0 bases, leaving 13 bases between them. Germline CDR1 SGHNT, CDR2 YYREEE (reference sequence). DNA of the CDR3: TGTGCCAGCAGCCTAGGAATAGGCGTGAACACTGAAGCTTTCTTT. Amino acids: CASSLGIGVNTEAFF.

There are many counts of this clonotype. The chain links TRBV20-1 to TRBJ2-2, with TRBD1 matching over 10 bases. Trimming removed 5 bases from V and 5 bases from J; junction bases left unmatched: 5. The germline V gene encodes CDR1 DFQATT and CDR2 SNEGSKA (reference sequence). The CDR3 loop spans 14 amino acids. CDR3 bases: TGCAGTGCTCTTGACAGGGGGCGTACCGGGGAGCTGTTTTTT. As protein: CSALDRGRTGELFF.

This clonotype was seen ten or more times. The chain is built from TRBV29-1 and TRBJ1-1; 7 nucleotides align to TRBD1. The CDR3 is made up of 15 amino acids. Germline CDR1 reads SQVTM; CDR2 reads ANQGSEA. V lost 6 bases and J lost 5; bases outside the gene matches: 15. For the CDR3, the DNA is TGCAGCGTCCCCGACAGGGCCGGACGAGTGACTGAAGCTTTCTTT. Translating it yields CSVPDRAGRVTEAFF.

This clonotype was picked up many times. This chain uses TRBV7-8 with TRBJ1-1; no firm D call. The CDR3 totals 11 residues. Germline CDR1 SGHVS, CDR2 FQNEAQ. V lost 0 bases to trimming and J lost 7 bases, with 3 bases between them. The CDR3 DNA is TGTGCCAGCAGCTTAGCCGGTGAAGCTTTCTTT. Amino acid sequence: CASSLAGEAFF.

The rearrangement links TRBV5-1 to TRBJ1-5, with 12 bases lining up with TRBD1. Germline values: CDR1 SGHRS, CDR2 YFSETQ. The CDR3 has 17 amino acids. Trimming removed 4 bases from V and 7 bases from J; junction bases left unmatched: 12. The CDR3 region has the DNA TGCGCCAGCAGCATAGGGACAGGGGGCGACGGCGCCCAGCCCCAGCATTTT. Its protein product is CASSIGTGGDGAQPQHF. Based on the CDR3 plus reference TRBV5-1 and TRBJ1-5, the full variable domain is KAGVTQTPRYLIKTRGQQVTLSCSPISGHRSVSWYQQTPGQGLQFLFEYFSETQRNKGNFPGRFSGRQFSNSRSEMNVSTLELGDSALYLCASSIGTGGDGAQPQHFGDGTRLSIL.

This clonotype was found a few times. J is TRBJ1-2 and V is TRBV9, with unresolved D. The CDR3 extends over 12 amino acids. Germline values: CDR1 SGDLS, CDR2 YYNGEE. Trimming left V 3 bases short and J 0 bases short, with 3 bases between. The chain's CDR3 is CASSATNYGYTF. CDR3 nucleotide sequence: TGTGCCAGCAGCGCGACTAACTATGGCTACACCTTC.

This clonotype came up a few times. The CDR3 region has the DNA TGTGCCAGCAGCCAACAGGGGACTAACTATGGCTACACCTTC. This encodes CASSQQGTNYGYTF. J is TRBJ1-2 and V is TRBV12-3 or TRBV12-4; 7 nucleotides line up with TRBD1. The CDR3 has 14 amino acids. The V gene end was trimmed by 6 bases and the J gene end by 0 bases; junction bases not matched to a gene: 4.

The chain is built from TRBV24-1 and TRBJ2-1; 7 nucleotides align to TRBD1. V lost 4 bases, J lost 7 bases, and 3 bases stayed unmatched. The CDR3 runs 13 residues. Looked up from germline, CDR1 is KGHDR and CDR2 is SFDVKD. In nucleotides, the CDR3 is TGTGCCACCAGTGACTACAGGGGAAATGAGCAGTTCTTC. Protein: CATSDYRGNEQFF.

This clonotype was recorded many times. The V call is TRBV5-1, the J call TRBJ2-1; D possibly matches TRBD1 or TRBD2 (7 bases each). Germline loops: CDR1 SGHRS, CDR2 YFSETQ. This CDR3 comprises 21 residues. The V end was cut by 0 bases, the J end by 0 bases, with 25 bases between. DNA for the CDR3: TGCGCCAGCAGCTTGGGAGGCCCAGGGGGATTTCTAGCGGCCTCCTACAATGAGCAGTTCTTC. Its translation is CASSLGGPGGFLAASYNEQFF.

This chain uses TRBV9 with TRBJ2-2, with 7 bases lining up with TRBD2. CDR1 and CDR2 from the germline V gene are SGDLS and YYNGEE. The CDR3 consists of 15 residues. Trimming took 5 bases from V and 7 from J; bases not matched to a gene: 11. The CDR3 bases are TGTGCCAGCAGTAGAGGTAGCGGGTCGGGCGGGGAGCTGTTTTTT. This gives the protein CASSRGSGSGGELFF.

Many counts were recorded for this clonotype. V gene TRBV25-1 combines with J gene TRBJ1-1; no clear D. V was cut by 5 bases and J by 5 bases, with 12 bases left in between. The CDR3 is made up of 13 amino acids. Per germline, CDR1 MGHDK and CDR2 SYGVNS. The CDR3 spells CASSHLAGTEAFF. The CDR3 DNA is TGTGCCAGCAGTCACTTGGCCGGGACTGAAGCTTTCTTT.

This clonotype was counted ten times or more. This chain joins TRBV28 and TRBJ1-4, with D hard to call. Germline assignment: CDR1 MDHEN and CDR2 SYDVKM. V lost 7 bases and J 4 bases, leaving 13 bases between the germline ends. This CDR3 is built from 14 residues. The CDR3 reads CASTRSGYNEKLFF. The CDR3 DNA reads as TGTGCCAGCACCCGGTCCGGCTATAATGAAAAACTGTTTTTT. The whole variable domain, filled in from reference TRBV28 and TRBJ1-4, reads DVKVTQSSRYLVKRTGEKVFLECVQDMDHENMFWYRQDPGLGLRLIYFSYDVKMKEKGDIPEGYSVSREKKERFSLILESASTNQTSMYLCASTRSGYNEKLFFGSGTQLSVL.

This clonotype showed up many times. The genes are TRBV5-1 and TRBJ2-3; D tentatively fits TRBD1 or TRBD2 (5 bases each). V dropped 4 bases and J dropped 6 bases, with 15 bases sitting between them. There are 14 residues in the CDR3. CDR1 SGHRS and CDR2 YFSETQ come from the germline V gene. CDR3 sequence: CASSQGTSADTQYF. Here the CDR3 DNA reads TGCGCCAGCAGCCAAGGGACCAGCGCCGATACGCAGTATTTT. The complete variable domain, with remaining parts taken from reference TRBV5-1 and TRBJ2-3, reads KAGVTQTPRYLIKTRGQQVTLSCSPISGHRSVSWYQQTPGQGLQFLFEYFSETQRNKGNFPGRFSGRQFSNSRSEMNVSTLELGDSALYLCASSQGTSADTQYFGPGTRLTVL.

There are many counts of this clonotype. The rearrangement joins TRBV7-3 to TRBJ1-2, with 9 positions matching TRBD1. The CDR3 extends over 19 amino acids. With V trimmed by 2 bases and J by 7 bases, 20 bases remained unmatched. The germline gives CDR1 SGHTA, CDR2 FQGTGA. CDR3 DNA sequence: TGTGCCAGCAGCTTAGGTCTGATTACGAGACAGGGGGACCGTTCTGGCTACACCTTC. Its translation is CASSLGLITRQGDRSGYTF.